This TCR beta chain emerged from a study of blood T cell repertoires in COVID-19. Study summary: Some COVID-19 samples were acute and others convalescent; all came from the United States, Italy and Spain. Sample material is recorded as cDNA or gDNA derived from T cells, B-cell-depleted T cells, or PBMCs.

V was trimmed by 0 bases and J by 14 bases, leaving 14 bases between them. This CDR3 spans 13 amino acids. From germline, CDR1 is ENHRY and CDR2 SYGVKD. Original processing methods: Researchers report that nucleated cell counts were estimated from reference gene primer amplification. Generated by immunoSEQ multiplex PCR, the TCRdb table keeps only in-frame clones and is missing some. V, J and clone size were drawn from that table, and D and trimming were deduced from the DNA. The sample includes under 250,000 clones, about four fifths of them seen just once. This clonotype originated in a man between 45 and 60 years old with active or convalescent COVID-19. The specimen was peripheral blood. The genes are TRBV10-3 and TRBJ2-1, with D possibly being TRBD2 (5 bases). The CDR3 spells CAISESLGYGEFF. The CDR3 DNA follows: TGTGCCATCAGTGAGTCTCTGGGGTACGGGGAGTTCTTC.